The 31 T cell receptor beta chains below all came from one sample that was sequenced in a study of T cell responses to AZD1222 COVID-19 vaccine (dated by TCRdb to about 2021). The time point label, as the study defines it: baseline before first vaccination. The library was obtained by the immunoSEQ multiplex PCR assay. TCRdb holds this immuneACCESS table with in-frame rearrangements only. Some clones are missing; in checked studies, unresolved V genes explain under half, and the rest has no known cause. The sample table shows 150,000 to 200,000 clones, and around 90% are seen once. About 2.5% of the sample goes to the ten largest clones. Sequenced here: peripheral blood, sampled on day 0 of AZD1222 vaccination. The source of these receptors is an adult in good health.

The V and J genes are TRBV7-9 and TRBJ2-1, with unresolved D. V lost 1 base, J lost 3 bases, and 7 bases lay in between. Germline V gene data show CDR1 as SEHNR and CDR2 as FQNEAQ (reference sequence). This CDR3 has 14 residues. CDR3 in DNA: TGTGCCAGCAGCTTAGAGGGCTACTACAATGAGCAGTTCTTC. Its translation: CASSLEGYYNEQFF.

The chain recombines TRBV5-1 with TRBJ1-2; TRBD1 might be the D (5 bases). The germline CDR1 and CDR2 sequences are SGHRS and YFSETQ. This CDR3 is built from 14 residues. V lost 4 bases, J lost 4 bases, and 14 bases lay in between. The CDR3 sequence is CASSLRQSLYGYTF. The CDR3 DNA follows: TGCGCCAGCAGCCTCAGACAGTCACTCTATGGCTACACCTTC.

The chain combines TRBV6-5 with TRBJ2-7; D not resolved. CDR3 length equals 14 residues. Trimming cost V 7 bases and J 2 bases, with 15 bases left between them. Per the germline V gene, CDR1 is MNHEY and CDR2 is SVGAGI. This CDR3 reads CASMWPGITYEQYF. DNA for the CDR3: TGTGCCAGCATGTGGCCTGGTATCACCTACGAGCAGTACTTC.

This chain uses TRBV6-4 with TRBJ2-3, with 7 bases lining up with TRBD1. The V and J ends lost 8 bases and 2 bases, in that order; junction bases with no gene match: 13. Germline CDR1 MRHNA, CDR2 SNTAGT. The CDR3 runs 16 residues. The CDR3 DNA reads as TGTGCCAGCTCCAGAGAACCGGGACAGACCACAGATACGCAGTATTTT. Its translation is CASSREPGQTTDTQYF.

The chain employs TRBV5-1 and TRBJ1-6; D unclear. The germline V and J ends were trimmed by 0 bases and 4 bases, with 14 bases remaining between them. CDR3 length: 17 amino acids. CDR1 SGHRS and CDR2 YFSETQ come from the germline V gene. CDR3 sequence reads: CASSLDPSKVYNSPLHF. The CDR3 DNA is TGCGCCAGCAGCTTGGACCCCTCCAAAGTGTATAATTCACCCCTCCACTTT.

This clone has a handful of counts. J is TRBJ1-5 and V is TRBV15; D is ambiguous. The germline gives CDR1 LNHNV, CDR2 YYDKDF (reference sequence). V was trimmed by 1 base and J by 4 bases, leaving 20 bases between them. The CDR3 contains 18 residues. The CDR3 coding sequence is TGTGCCACCAGCAGAGGGGAGGGTTGGGGATATAGTAATCAGCCCCAGCATTTT. The encoded protein is CATSRGEGWGYSNQPQHF.

The rearrangement uses TRBV5-1 and TRBJ1-4, with TRBD1 as a possible D gene (5 bases). The ends were cut back, 4 bases at V and 0 bases at J, with 13 bases in the middle. CDR3 length equals 16 residues. Germline lookup yields CDR1 SGHRS and CDR2 YFSETQ. The CDR3 DNA reads TGCGCCAGCAGCCGGGACGGAATTGCAACTAATGAAAAACTGTTTTTT. It is translated as CASSRDGIATNEKLFF.

The sample holds one count of this clone. The rearrangement joins TRBV6-4 to TRBJ2-7, with D perhaps matching TRBD1 (6 bases). Per germline, CDR1 MRHNA and CDR2 SNTAGT. V lost 11 bases and J 0 bases, leaving 23 bases between the germline ends. CDR3 length: 16 amino acids. CDR3 nucleotide sequence: TGTGCCGCTAGGGGGTGGGCTAGCCCCAGCTCCTACGAGCAGTACTTC. Protein product: CAARGWASPSSYEQYF.

V and J are TRBV6-1 and TRBJ2-2; a possible D gene is TRBD2 (6 bases). This CDR3 comprises 13 residues. Germline CDR1 is MNHNS and CDR2 is SASEGT. V was clipped by 1 base and J by 6 bases, with 6 bases between them. The CDR3 DNA follows: TGTGCCAGCAGTGAAGGGGGGGCCGGGGAGCTGTTTTTT. The encoded protein is CASSEGGAGELFF.

The chain uses TRBV7-9 and TRBJ2-1; possibly TRBD1 for D (5 bases). Germline V gene sequence: CDR1 SEHNR, CDR2 FQNEAQ (reference sequence). The CDR3 is made up of 12 amino acids. V lost 5 bases to trimming and J lost 7 bases, with 9 bases between them. CDR3 coding DNA: TGTGCCAGCAGCCGACAGTATAATGAGCAGTTCTTC. Its translation is CASSRQYNEQFF.

The V and J genes are TRBV7-3 and TRBJ2-1; TRBD2 matches at 8 bases. V was pared by 2 bases and J by 13 bases, with 7 bases of the junction left unmatched. Germline CDR1 is SGHTA and CDR2 is FQGTGA. CDR3 size: 13 residues. CDR3: CASSLSKGLDQFF. The CDR3 coding sequence is TGTGCCAGCAGCTTATCGAAGGGACTAGATCAGTTCTTC.

The CDR3 nucleotides are TGTGCCAGCAGGGAAACAGGGGGCTATAATTCACCCCTCCACTTT. It translates to CASRETGGYNSPLHF. This chain links TRBV3-1 (or the pseudogene TRBV3-2) with TRBJ1-6; 8 bases align to TRBD1. The CDR3 consists of 15 residues. Trimming cost V 6 bases and J 3 bases; bases outside gene matches: 4. Germline-derived CDR1 and CDR2 are LGHDT and YNNKEL (reference sequence).

The J gene is TRBJ1-2, the V gene TRBV19; D is possibly TRBD1 (6 bases). CDR1 is LNHDA and CDR2 is SQIVND in the germline V gene (reference sequence). V lost 6 bases and J 4 bases, leaving 18 bases between the germline ends. This CDR3 region has 15 residues. The CDR3: CASSTWSTGGYGYTF. The CDR3 DNA sequence: TGTGCCAGTAGCACCTGGTCGACAGGCGGCTATGGCTACACCTTC.

About this clone itself: Sequence at one end of the junction differs from germline and may be a read error. The chain has TRBV29-1 and TRBJ2-7, with 13 nucleotides matching TRBD2. Germline V gene data show CDR1 as SQVTM and CDR2 as ANQGSEA. The CDR3 length is 12 residues. This CDR3 reads CSVVGTSGALIF. As DNA, the CDR3 is TGCAGCGTTGTCGGGACTAGCGGGGCCCTGATCTTC.

The gene calls are TRBV12-3 or TRBV12-4 and TRBJ2-1; D remains ambiguous. This CDR3 is 12 amino acids long. Trimming left V 4 bases short and J 14 bases short, with 15 bases between. This chain's CDR3 is CASSSLGGLEFF. The DNA of the CDR3 is TGTGCCAGCAGTTCGCTTGGCGGTTTGGAGTTCTTC.

J is TRBJ1-6 and V is TRBV19, with D unclear. CDR1 and CDR2 (germline): LNHDA, SQIVND (reference sequence). Between the trimmed V and J ends, which lost 8 bases and 6 bases, there was a span of 14 bases. This CDR3 is built from 14 residues. CDR3: CASRAGIPNSPLHF. CDR3 DNA: TGTGCCAGTCGAGCCGGGATACCTAATTCACCCCTCCACTTT.

The J gene is TRBJ1-5, the V gene TRBV19, with a tentative D call TRBD1 (6 bases). The germline V gene encodes CDR1 LNHDA and CDR2 SQIVND (reference sequence). V was cut by 5 bases and J by 6 bases, with 20 bases left in between. The CDR3 runs 16 residues. The CDR3 here is CASSESHGGAGQPQHF. The CDR3 DNA follows: TGTGCCAGTAGTGAATCCCACGGGGGCGCGGGTCAGCCCCAGCATTTT.

The V gene is TRBV30, the J gene TRBJ2-7, with 7 bases aligning to TRBD1. The CDR3 runs to 13 residues. V lost 4 bases to trimming and J lost 2 bases; unmatched junction nucleotides: 5. The germline V gene encodes CDR1 GTSNPN and CDR2 SVGIG (reference sequence). CDR3 bases: TGTGCCTGGACCGGGGACAGCCCCTACGAGCAGTACTTC. The encoded protein is CAWTGDSPYEQYF. The variable domain in full, completed from reference TRBV30 and TRBJ2-7, reads SQTIHQWPATLVQPVGSPLSLECTVEGTSNPNLYWYRQAAGRGLQLLFYSVGIGQISSEVPQNLSASRPQDRQFILSSKKLLLSDSGFYLCAWTGDSPYEQYFGPGTRLTVT.

The V gene is TRBV11-2, the J gene TRBJ2-7, with D possibly being TRBD1 or TRBD2 (5 bases each). Germline V gene sequence: CDR1 SGHAT, CDR2 FQNNGV. V was trimmed by 4 bases and J by 12 bases, leaving 19 bases between them. The CDR3 consists of 13 residues. CDR3 sequence: CASSSSGTDGPYF. The CDR3 DNA sequence: TGTGCCAGCAGCTCATCCGGGACCGACGGTCCGTACTTC.

The chain links TRBV5-1 to TRBJ1-5, with D possibly being TRBD1 (6 bases). CDR1 and CDR2 from the germline V gene are SGHRS and YFSETQ. V gave up 0 bases and J gave up 3 bases, with 10 bases separating them. The CDR3 length is 15 residues. The CDR3 region is CASSLGHRDNQPQHF. The CDR3 DNA reads TGCGCCAGCAGCTTGGGTCACAGGGACAATCAGCCCCAGCATTTT.

This clone was found once. The rearrangement links TRBV19 to TRBJ1-1, with D perhaps TRBD1 (6 bases). The ends were cut back, 6 bases at V and 4 bases at J, with 12 bases in the middle. Germline V gives CDR1 LNHDA, CDR2 SQIVND (reference sequence). This CDR3 region has 13 residues. The CDR3 sequence: CASRSGAVTEAFF. CDR3 bases: TGTGCCAGTAGGTCGGGGGCAGTCACTGAAGCTTTCTTT. The entire variable domain, with the rest obtained from reference TRBV19 and TRBJ1-1, is as follows: DGGITQSPKYLFRKEGQNVTLSCEQNLNHDAMYWYRQDPGQGLRLIYYSQIVNDFQKGDIAEGYSVSREKKESFPLTVTSAQKNPTAFYLCASRSGAVTEAFFGQGTRLTVV.

This clone was seen more than once but under ten times. The chain has TRBV4-1 and TRBJ1-5; D is unclear. V gave up 2 bases and J gave up 9 bases, with 11 bases separating them. Per the germline V gene, CDR1 is MGHRA and CDR2 is YSYEKL. The CDR3 has 13 residues. CDR3 region: CASSQQEERPQHF. The CDR3 nucleotides are TGCGCCAGCAGCCAACAGGAGGAACGGCCCCAGCATTTT.

The J gene is TRBJ2-7, the V gene TRBV6-2 or TRBV6-3, with 16 bases lining up with TRBD2. This CDR3 is 18 amino acids long. The germline V gene encodes CDR1 MNHEY and CDR2 SVGEGT. V dropped 2 bases and J dropped 2; count of bases not matched to a gene: 6. The CDR3 loop reads CASSYPGTSGRAAYEQYF. The CDR3 DNA reads as TGTGCCAGCAGTTACCCCGGGACTAGCGGGAGGGCAGCCTACGAGCAGTACTTC.

This sequence joins TRBV19 and TRBJ2-5; 7 nucleotides match TRBD2. The germline V gene encodes CDR1 LNHDA and CDR2 SQIVND (reference sequence). The V gene end was trimmed by 4 bases and the J gene end by 4 bases; junction bases not matched to a gene: 0. This CDR3 contains 12 residues. The CDR3, as DNA: TGTGCCAGTAGTAGCGGGAGAGAGACCCAGTACTTC. As protein: CASSSGRETQYF.

The genes are TRBV5-4 and TRBJ1-2; possibly TRBD1 for D (5 bases). From germline, CDR1 is SGHNT and CDR2 YYREEE (reference sequence). The CDR3 sequence is 14 residues long. Trimming cost V 5 bases and J 0 bases, with 11 bases left between them. The CDR3 coding sequence is TGTGCCAGCAGAAGTCAGACAGCTAACTATGGCTACACCTTC. It encodes CASRSQTANYGYTF.

CDR3 in DNA: TGTGCCAGCAGCTTAGCGGCAGGCAGTGGCTACACCTTC. Encoded protein: CASSLAAGSGYTF. The chain employs TRBV7-9 and TRBJ1-2; the D is unclear. The CDR3 consists of 13 residues. Looked up from germline, CDR1 is SEHNR and CDR2 is FQNEAQ (reference sequence). Trimming cost V 0 bases and J 7 bases, with 9 bases left between them.

This chain links TRBV7-6 with TRBJ2-1; D is unresolved. V lost 5 bases to trimming and J lost 0 bases, with 5 bases between them. Germline V gene lookup returns CDR1 SGHVS and CDR2 FNYEAQ. This CDR3 spans 13 amino acids. The CDR3 DNA follows: TGTGCCAGCAGCGAGATCTCCTACAATGAGCAGTTCTTC. This encodes CASSEISYNEQFF.

This chain links TRBV6-5 with TRBJ1-1, with D perhaps TRBD1 (5 bases). From germline, CDR1 is MNHEY and CDR2 SVGAGI. The CDR3 is 15 residues long. The V end lost 2 bases, the J end lost 1 base, and 11 bases lay between the germline ends. The CDR3 nucleotides are TGTGCCAGCAGTTACGGTACAGGCAGGAACACTGAAGCTTTCTTT. This codes for CASSYGTGRNTEAFF.

The chain is built from TRBV5-1 and TRBJ2-5; D unclear. Germline CDR1 and CDR2: SGHRS and YFSETQ. V lost 1 base and J 1 base, leaving 2 bases between the germline ends. The length of the CDR3 is 12 residues. CDR3 in DNA: TGCGCCAGCAGCTTGTCCCAAGAGACCCAGTACTTC. Protein: CASSLSQETQYF. Variable domain in full (rest from reference TRBV5-1 and TRBJ2-5): KAGVTQTPRYLIKTRGQQVTLSCSPISGHRSVSWYQQTPGQGLQFLFEYFSETQRNKGNFPGRFSGRQFSNSRSEMNVSTLELGDSALYLCASSLSQETQYFGPGTRLLVL.

This rearrangement joins TRBV30 to TRBJ2-7; D is uncertain. Germline CDR1 GTSNPN, CDR2 SVGIG (reference sequence). Trimming removed 3 bases at V and 6 bases at J, with 15 bases between. The CDR3 consists of 13 residues. CDR3 in amino acids: CAWSLQHWGEQYF. The CDR3 bases are TGTGCCTGGAGCCTACAACATTGGGGCGAGCAGTACTTC.

The J gene is TRBJ1-1, the V gene TRBV28; a possible D gene is TRBD1 (5 bases). In germline, CDR1 is MDHEN, CDR2 SYDVKM. CDR3 size: 14 residues. The ends were cut back, 8 bases at V and 1 base at J, with 14 bases in the middle. The CDR3 DNA follows: TGTGCCAGCCAGACAGCGTCTAAGAACACTGAAGCTTTCTTT. Translation gives CASQTASKNTEAFF. The full variable domain, completed using reference TRBV28 and TRBJ1-1, is DVKVTQSSRYLVKRTGEKVFLECVQDMDHENMFWYRQDPGLGLRLIYFSYDVKMKEKGDIPEGYSVSREKKERFSLILESASTNQTSMYLCASQTASKNTEAFFGQGTRLTVV.